These T cell receptor beta chains were read from a single sample in a study of T cell repertoires in aging, cancer and after chemotherapy. TCRdb called the multiplex PCR reads again in MiXCR, with one record for every CDR3 protein. The sample holds several thousand distinct CDR3 sequences; 30% are singletons and the top ten take 8.3%. Sequenced input: blood. The receptors here all came from a human donor with a blood cancer. The conserved cysteine and the conserved F or W are not part of the CDR3 here. Some rows mark clone size as missing; the rest say once, few, many or name a class of expanded clone.

clone size	V gene	CDR3 length	J gene	CDR3 protein
medium-sized	TRBV12-3/TRBV12-4	13	TRBJ2-2	ASSRMGTGGGELF
few	TRBV12-3/TRBV12-4	13	TRBJ2-5	ASRFTGEGQETQY
NA	TRBV19	13	TRBJ1-1	ASSPNGGLNTEAF
NA	TRBV27	11	TRBJ1-2	ASSRTANYGYT
medium-sized	TRBV6-5	13	TRBJ2-6	ASSKGTAGANVLT
large	TRBV19	13	TRBJ2-3	ASSIGQFPFDTQY
NA	TRBV5-5	12	TRBJ2-5	ASSEAQAGTTQY
medium-sized	TRBV29-1	11	TRBJ1-1	SLGGGPGTEAF
medium-sized	TRBV27	14	TRBJ1-2	ASSLAWDRVAHGYT
once	TRBV6-5	13	TRBJ1-6	ASSPQGGLPRPLH
NA	TRBV7-4	16	TRBJ2-3	ASSVTGTSGGETDTQY
NA	TRBV12-3/TRBV12-4	13	TRBJ2-3	ASGARQGLADTQY
NA	TRBV7-2	12	TRBJ2-1	ASSLDPEGNEQF
NA	TRBV6-1	13	TRBJ2-7	ASSDTGTVYYEQY
medium-sized	TRBV19	13	TRBJ1-2	ASTPTWGADYGYT
NA	TRBV20-1	15	TRBJ1-6	SARPRVGNIVNSPLH
few	TRBV14	13	TRBJ2-2	ASSQIALNTGELF
NA	TRBV6-2/TRBV6-3	12	TRBJ1-5	ASSYSVGNQPQH